This TCR beta chain is drawn from a study of shared clonotypes between healthy human individuals. V gave up 6 bases and J gave up 8 bases; unmatched junction bases: 4. This CDR3 spans 11 amino acids. The V gene's germline CDR1 is DFQATT and CDR2 SNEGSKA (reference sequence). The run depth of the assay was deep. Generated by immunoSEQ multiplex PCR, the TCRdb table keeps only in-frame clones and is missing some. The data show 2,500,000 or so clones, 93% seen once. The V call is TRBV20-1, the J call TRBJ2-1; 7 nucleotides align to TRBD1. Sequencing was done on a sample of naive CD4+ T cells from PBMCs. Subset of the sample: CD45RA+ positively selected. This sequence was found in a man aged 18 to 29 in good health. Some clones in this sample may be carry-over from other donors' samples. CDR3 amino acids: CSALDRDEQFF. DNA of the CDR3: TGCAGTGCCCTAGACAGGGATGAGCAGTTCTTC.